The 22 T cell receptor beta chains below all came from one sample that was sequenced in a study of neurological immune-mediated disorders. TCRdb used MiXCR to reprocess the 5' RACE reads, holding one entry per CDR3 protein. Of 33,000 or so distinct CDR3 sequences detected, roughly 7.3% appear once; the ten largest clones hold around 4.5%. What was sequenced was PBMCs. All receptors derive from a woman in her thirties or forties in good health.

This clonotype was recorded at least ten times. The chain links TRBV3-1 to TRBJ2-1, with D hard to call. The CDR3 has 14 residues. With 1 base removed from V and 8 bases from J, the gap between germline ends came to 12 bases. CDR1 LGHDT and CDR2 YNNKEL come from the germline V gene (reference sequence). In DNA, the CDR3 is TGTGCCAGCAGCCAAGTATACCTTCCCCATGAGCAGTTCTTC. This encodes CASSQVYLPHEQFF.

This clonotype has at least ten counts. This chain joins TRBV2 and TRBJ2-1; perhaps TRBD2 as D (6 bases). V dropped 7 bases and J dropped 13 bases, with 11 bases sitting between them. CDR3 length: 10 residues. Germline CDR1 is SNHLY and CDR2 is FYNNEI. The CDR3 DNA sequence: TGTGCCAGCATGGGACTTATACAGTTCTTC. It encodes CASMGLIQFF.

Many counts were recorded for this clonotype. CDR3 protein: CASSQAFRDRVSDEQFF. Here the CDR3 DNA reads TGTGCCAGCAGCCAAGCTTTCCGGGACAGGGTATCGGATGAGCAGTTCTTC. V is TRBV14 and J is TRBJ2-1, with TRBD1 matching over 9 bases. V trimming: 1 base; J trimming: 8 bases; junction bases outside the gene matches: 12. Germline V gene data show CDR1 as SGHDN and CDR2 as FVKESK. The CDR3 sequence is 17 residues long.

This clonotype was observed at least ten times. The chain carries TRBV2 and TRBJ2-7, with unresolved D. The CDR3 totals 12 residues. V was clipped by 6 bases and J by 4 bases, with 10 bases between them. CDR1 is SNHLY, CDR2 FYNNEI, per germline. The CDR3: CASSNRAYEQYF. The DNA of the CDR3 is TGTGCCAGCAGCAACCGGGCTTACGAGCAGTACTTC.

This chain links TRBV24-1 with TRBJ1-1; D unresolved. The CDR3 sequence is 13 residues long. From germline, CDR1 is KGHDR and CDR2 SFDVKD. V was clipped by 1 base and J by 9 bases, with 11 bases between them. CDR3 nucleotides: TGTGCCACCAGTGATTTTGGTGACGACCAAGCTTTCTTT. It encodes CATSDFGDDQAFF.

In its sample, this clonotype was seen many times. The chain has TRBV6-1 and TRBJ1-1, with 7 bases that match TRBD1. The CDR3 runs 13 residues. The germline CDR1 and CDR2 sequences are MNHNS and SASEGT. With 6 bases clipped from V and 1 base from J, the junction kept 2 bases outside the gene matches. Here the CDR3 DNA reads TGTGCCAGCAGCGACAGGGAGAACACTGAAGCTTTCTTT. Its translation: CASSDRENTEAFF.

This clonotype came up a few times. The chain uses TRBV6-5 and TRBJ2-5, with D possibly being TRBD1 (5 bases). The V and J ends lost 6 bases and 4 bases respectively, with 15 bases between them. Germline-derived CDR1 and CDR2 are MNHEY and SVGAGI. This CDR3 comprises 14 residues. Here the CDR3 reads CASSQRSTVETQYF. The CDR3 DNA sequence: TGTGCCAGCAGCCAGCGATCGACAGTAGAGACCCAGTACTTC.

There are many counts of this clonotype. This chain connects TRBV12-3 or TRBV12-4 to TRBJ2-3; the D is unclear. The ends were cut back, 7 bases at V and 4 bases at J, with 12 bases in the middle. The CDR3 sequence is 13 residues long. The CDR3 is CASIRSSSDTQYF. The CDR3 DNA sequence: TGTGCCAGCATCCGGAGTAGCTCAGATACGCAGTATTTT.

Ten or more counts support this clonotype. Relative to the germline gene, one junction end is altered; a read error may explain this. V is TRBV7-7 and J is TRBJ2-2; TRBD1 is a possible D gene (6 bases). Germline assignment: CDR1 SSHAT and CDR2 FNYEAQ (reference sequence). This CDR3 is built from 15 residues. The CDR3 reads CASSMTGQGTGELFF. CDR3 DNA sequence: TGTGCTAGCAGCATGACCGGTCAGGGGACCGGGGAGCTGTTTTTT.

This clonotype was recorded many times. This chain connects TRBV28 to TRBJ1-2; D unclear. V gave up 11 bases and J gave up 4 bases, with 14 bases separating them. The V gene's germline CDR1 is MDHEN and CDR2 SYDVKM. This CDR3 comprises 12 residues. The CDR3 region has the DNA TGTGCCTCCGGACGGAACTTCTATGGCTACACCTTC. Encoded protein: CASGRNFYGYTF.

This clonotype was detected many times. J is TRBJ2-2 and V is TRBV6-6; either TRBD1 or TRBD2 may fit D (5 bases each). This CDR3 is built from 14 residues. Germline CDR1 reads MNHNY; CDR2 reads SVGAGI (reference sequence). Trimming took off 4 bases at V and 1 base at J, with 7 bases between the two ends. The CDR3 is CASSLGVNTGELFF. The CDR3 DNA reads as TGTGCCAGCAGTTTGGGGGTGAACACCGGGGAGCTGTTTTTT.

This clonotype has ten or more counts. V usage is TRBV9 and J usage is TRBJ2-1; 7 bases map to TRBD1. Germline assignment: CDR1 SGDLS and CDR2 YYNGEE. The junction had 12 bases not matched to a gene; V was cut back by 0 bases and J by 12 bases. This CDR3 region has 15 residues. The CDR3 region has the DNA TGTGCCAGCAGCGTAGCTCCAGACAGGGACGAAATGCAGTTCTTC. Translating gives CASSVAPDRDEMQFF.

In this sample, this clonotype turned up many times. The rearrangement uses TRBV29-1 and TRBJ2-2, with a weak D call TRBD2 (6 bases). The CDR3 is made up of 13 amino acids. Germline CDR1 reads SQVTM; CDR2 reads ANQGSEA. V was trimmed by 4 bases and J by 2 bases, leaving 8 bases between them. The CDR3 DNA reads as TGCAGCGTTGGGGGAGGAAACACCGGGGAGCTGTTTTTT. As protein: CSVGGGNTGELFF.

Many counts were recorded for this clonotype. This chain connects TRBV7-2 to TRBJ2-1; TRBD2 is a possible D gene (7 bases). Trimming took 3 bases from V and 7 from J, leaving 13 bases between them. The germline V gene has CDR1 SGHTA and CDR2 FQGNSA. The CDR3 spans 14 residues. In nucleotides, the CDR3 is TGTGCCAGCAGCTTGGGGGGGGCGTGGAATGAGCAGTTCTTC. Translated, it gives CASSLGGAWNEQFF.

This clonotype was seen only a few times. The gene calls are TRBV21-1 and TRBJ2-3; whether TRBD2, the table's D call, matches the DNA was not checked. TRBV21-1 is a pseudogene segment. The CDR3 has 17 residues. CDR3 sequence reads: CASSKGGTSLSVDTQYF. The DNA for the CDR3 is TGTGCCAGCAGCAAAGGAGGGACTAGTCTTTCCGTCGATACGCAGTATTTT.

The sample holds many counts of this clonotype. The genes are TRBV6-2 or TRBV6-3 and TRBJ2-5; possible D gene TRBD2, 5 bases. This CDR3 contains 13 residues. Germline loops: CDR1 MNHEY, CDR2 SVGEGT. The ends were cut back, 6 bases at V and 5 bases at J, with 13 bases in the middle. As DNA, the CDR3 is TGTGCCAGCAGCGGCCTTGGCGGGGAGACCCAGTACTTC. It translates to CASSGLGGETQYF.

This clonotype was found many times. The J gene is TRBJ1-5, the V gene TRBV9; the D gene is possibly TRBD1 (5 bases). V lost 4 bases, J lost 4 bases, and 12 bases lay in between. The CDR3 consists of 14 residues. CDR1 is SGDLS, CDR2 YYNGEE, per germline. CDR3 region: CASSSQGLNQPQHF. The CDR3 DNA sequence: TGTGCCAGCAGCAGTCAGGGCCTAAATCAGCCCCAGCATTTT.

This clonotype was counted at least ten times. The chain carries TRBV4-1 and TRBJ2-1, with 15 bases fitting TRBD2. The CDR3 extends over 18 amino acids. Unmatched junction bases numbered 9, after V lost 1 base and J lost 8 bases. Germline lookup yields CDR1 MGHRA and CDR2 YSYEKL. This chain's CDR3 is CASSQGPGLAGGRHEQFF. The CDR3 DNA follows: TGCGCCAGCAGCCAAGGCCCCGGACTAGCGGGGGGGCGACATGAGCAGTTCTTC.

In its sample, this clonotype was seen many times. This chain uses TRBV15 with TRBJ2-1, with TRBD2 matching 8 bases. Germline lookup yields CDR1 LNHNV and CDR2 YYDKDF (reference sequence). The CDR3 consists of 17 residues. V lost 3 bases and J lost 6; bases outside the gene matches: 13. The CDR3, as DNA: TGTGCCACCAGCAGTATAGACCTGGGACTAGAGGTCAATGAGCAGTTCTTC. It yields the protein CATSSIDLGLEVNEQFF.

This clonotype came up once. V gene TRBV7-2 combines with J gene TRBJ2-1; D not certain. Germline CDR1 and CDR2: SGHTA and FQGNSA. The CDR3 is 13 residues long. V lost 5 bases and J lost 0, with 5 bases in between. DNA for the CDR3: TGTGCCAGCAGCCGGTGCTCCTACAATGAGCAGTTCTTC. Translated: CASSRCSYNEQFF. Full variable domain (remainder filled in from reference TRBV7-2 and TRBJ2-1): GAGVSQSPSNKVTEKGKDVELRCDPISGHTALYWYRQSLGQGLEFLIYFQGNSAPDKSGLPSDRFSAERTGGSVSTLTIQRTQQEDSAVYLCASSRCSYNEQFFGPGTRLTVL.

This clonotype has ten or more counts. The chain joins TRBV7-2 to TRBJ2-6; TRBD2 matches at 8 bases. Germline V gene sequence: CDR1 SGHTA, CDR2 FQGNSA. V lost 4 bases and J lost 0; bases outside the gene matches: 11. The CDR3 has 19 residues. CDR3 amino acids: CASSSKLAESLSGANVLTF. The DNA for the CDR3 is TGTGCCAGCAGCTCTAAACTAGCGGAATCCCTCTCTGGGGCCAACGTCCTGACTTTC.

Ten or more counts support this clonotype. V is TRBV29-1 and J is TRBJ2-2; TRBD1 aligns across 9 bases. This CDR3 contains 16 residues. The germline V gene encodes CDR1 SQVTM and CDR2 ANQGSEA. Trimming at V came to 2 bases and at J to 5 bases, leaving 9 bases not matched to a gene. The CDR3, as DNA: TGCAGCGTTGAAAGTACCGGGACAGGGTATACCGGGGAGCTGTTTTTT. It specifies CSVESTGTGYTGELFF.